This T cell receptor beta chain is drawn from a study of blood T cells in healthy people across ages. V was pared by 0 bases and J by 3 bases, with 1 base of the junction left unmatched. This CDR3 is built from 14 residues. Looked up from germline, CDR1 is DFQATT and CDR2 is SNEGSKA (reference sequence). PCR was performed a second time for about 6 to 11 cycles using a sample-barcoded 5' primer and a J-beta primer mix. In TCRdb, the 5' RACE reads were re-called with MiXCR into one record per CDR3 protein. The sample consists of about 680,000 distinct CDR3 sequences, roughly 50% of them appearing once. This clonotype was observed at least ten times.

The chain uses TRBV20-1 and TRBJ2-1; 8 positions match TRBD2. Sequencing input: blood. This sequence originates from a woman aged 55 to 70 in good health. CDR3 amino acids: CSARDAGGYNEQFF. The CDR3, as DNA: TGCAGTGCTAGAGATGCGGGAGGCTACAATGAGCAGTTCTTC.